A single sample is the source of the 24 T cell receptor beta chains below, sequenced in a study of T-cell memory formation after mild COVID-19. Using its own MiXCR run on the 5' RACE reads, TCRdb lists one record per CDR3 protein. The sample shows 68,000 or so distinct CDR3 sequences, over 15% of them seen only once. Sequences were obtained from PBMCs or a T cell subset sorted from them (not recorded which). Receptors were obtained from an adult woman who had mild COVID-19 (a few samples of this study predate the infection). Cell type and time point are not known.

The CDR3 sequence: CASSLQDRTYEQYF. DNA of the CDR3: TGTGCCAGCAGCTTGCAGGACAGAACGTACGAGCAGTACTTC. The chain carries TRBV11-2 and TRBJ2-7, with D possibly being TRBD1 (6 bases). The CDR3 loop spans 14 amino acids. CDR1 SGHAT and CDR2 FQNNGV come from the germline V gene. V lost 3 bases, J lost 4 bases, and 13 bases lay in between.

The rearrangement links TRBV4-3 to TRBJ2-7, with TRBD1 matching 7 bases. CDR3 size: 14 residues. The J segment lost 3 bases and the V segment lost 3 bases, leaving 5 bases of the junction unmatched. Germline lookup yields CDR1 LGHNA and CDR2 YSLEER. Here the CDR3 reads CASSQTGPGYEQYF. The CDR3 DNA reads TGCGCCAGCAGCCAGACAGGGCCCGGCTACGAGCAGTACTTC.

This chain joins TRBV6-2 or TRBV6-3 and TRBJ1-4; 8 bases are a match to TRBD1. The CDR3 spans 13 residues. V dropped 11 bases and J dropped 7; count of bases not matched to a gene: 9. From germline, CDR1 is MNHEY and CDR2 SVGEGT. CDR3 loop: CAGRQGNSEKLFF. The CDR3 DNA reads TGTGCCGGAAGACAGGGGAACAGTGAAAAACTGTTTTTT.

This clonotype was seen a few times. CDR3 nucleotides: TGTGCCAGCAGCCCCCAGGGCGAGGGAGGGTACGAGCAGTACTTC. Residues: CASSPQGEGGYEQYF. The rearrangement uses TRBV13 and TRBJ2-7; the match to TRBD2 covers 7 bases. V shed 5 bases, J shed 4 bases, and the junction held 11 bases outside the gene matches. The CDR3 totals 15 residues. Per the germline V gene, CDR1 is PRHDT and CDR2 is FYEKMQ (reference sequence).

In its sample, this clonotype was seen a few times. The chain couples TRBV7-8 to TRBJ2-2; D is perhaps TRBD1 (6 bases). The V and J ends lost 6 bases and 7 bases respectively, with 18 bases between them. This CDR3 has 15 amino acids. Germline CDR1 SGHVS, CDR2 FQNEAQ. CDR3: CASRRAQGLGGELFF. In DNA form, the CDR3 reads TGTGCCAGCAGACGCGCTCAGGGGTTAGGCGGGGAGCTGTTTTTT.

The rearrangement uses TRBV6-5 and TRBJ2-1, with 7 bases fitting TRBD2. CDR1 MNHEY and CDR2 SVGAGI come from the germline V gene. The CDR3 is made up of 16 amino acids. V gave up 0 bases and J gave up 5 bases; unmatched junction bases: 7. CDR3 nucleotide sequence: TGTGCCAGCAGTTACTCGGGAGGGATGCCCGACAATGAGCAGTTCTTC. It codes for CASSYSGGMPDNEQFF.

This clonotype came up a few times. J is TRBJ1-2 and V is TRBV30; 9 bases align to TRBD1. CDR1 is GTSNPN and CDR2 is SVGIG in the germline V gene (reference sequence). Trimming cost V 1 base and J 1 base; bases outside gene matches: 13. The length of the CDR3 is 18 residues. The chain's CDR3 is CAWSANHRDRDYNYGYTF. CDR3 DNA: TGTGCCTGGAGTGCCAACCACCGGGACAGGGATTATAACTATGGCTACACCTTC.

In its sample, this clonotype was seen a few times. V and J are TRBV2 and TRBJ1-5; no clear D. From germline, CDR1 is SNHLY and CDR2 FYNNEI. Trimming stripped 6 bases from V and 4 bases from J, with 10 bases between. The CDR3 runs to 13 residues. The CDR3 region is CASRPGPNQPQHF. CDR3 nucleotide sequence: TGTGCCAGCAGACCGGGCCCAAATCAGCCCCAGCATTTT.

This clonotype was counted ten times or more. V is TRBV4-2 and J is TRBJ2-5, with 9 bases aligning to TRBD2. The CDR3 totals 16 residues. Germline V gene data show CDR1 as LGHNA and CDR2 as YNFKEQ. V lost 0 bases, J lost 4 bases, and 6 bases stayed unmatched. The CDR3 nucleotides are TGTGCCAGCAGCCAAGATTCGGCGGGAGGGCCAGAGACCCAGTACTTC. Translation gives CASSQDSAGGPETQYF.

This chain uses TRBV6-4 with TRBJ2-3; tentative D call: TRBD1 (7 bases). The V end lost 0 bases, the J end lost 3 bases, and 10 bases lay between the germline ends. Looked up from germline, CDR1 is MRHNA and CDR2 is SNTAGT. There are 15 residues in the CDR3. This CDR3 is CASSDSEGATDTQYF. CDR3 nucleotides: TGTGCCAGCAGTGACTCGGAGGGGGCGACAGATACGCAGTATTTT.

CDR3 residues: CSAGTGRDIQYF. The CDR3 region has the DNA TGCAGCGCCGGGACAGGAAGGGACATTCAGTACTTC. The V gene is TRBV29-1, the J gene TRBJ2-4; 8 nucleotides align to TRBD1. The germline CDR1 and CDR2 sequences are SQVTM and ANQGSEA. V trimming: 7 bases; J trimming: 8 bases; junction bases outside the gene matches: 7. This CDR3 has 12 residues.

As concerns this clonotype: Sequence at one end of the junction differs from germline and may be a read error. The V gene is TRBV4-3, the J gene TRBJ2-5; the D is unclear. CDR1 is LGHNA, CDR2 YSLEER, per germline. The length of the CDR3 is 15 residues. The CDR3: CASSQEGWYQDTQYF. CDR3 DNA: TGCGCCAGCAGCCAAGAGGGATGGTACCAAGATACCCAGTACTTC.

The CDR3 loop reads CASSRSGGPKNIQYF. Written as DNA, the CDR3 is TGTGCCAGCAGCAGGTCAGGGGGCCCCAAAAACATTCAGTACTTC. The chain is built from TRBV7-8 and TRBJ2-4; TRBD1 matches at 8 bases. The CDR3 totals 15 residues. In germline, CDR1 is SGHVS, CDR2 FQNEAQ. V lost 5 bases and J lost 2; bases outside the gene matches: 5.

The V gene is TRBV20-1, the J gene TRBJ2-1; D is unresolved. V gave up 3 bases and J gave up 0 bases, with 6 bases separating them. The CDR3 loop spans 13 amino acids. Germline CDR1 DFQATT, CDR2 SNEGSKA (reference sequence). This CDR3 reads CSASLSSYNEQFF. The CDR3 DNA reads TGCAGTGCTAGCTTGAGCTCCTACAATGAGCAGTTCTTC.

This clonotype has more than one count but fewer than ten. The rearrangement uses TRBV5-1 and TRBJ1-3; TRBD1 is a possible D gene (6 bases). Germline loops: CDR1 SGHRS, CDR2 YFSETQ. The germline V and J ends were trimmed by 4 bases and 7 bases, with 18 bases remaining between them. The CDR3 has 15 residues. The CDR3 DNA sequence: TGCGCCAGCAGCCAGACTTGGGGGCTCAGGAACACCATATATTTT. It yields the protein CASSQTWGLRNTIYF.

V gene TRBV20-1 combines with J gene TRBJ2-1; possibly TRBD2 for D (5 bases). The CDR3 is made up of 14 amino acids. Germline loops: CDR1 DFQATT, CDR2 SNEGSKA (reference sequence). Trimming took off 6 bases at V and 3 bases at J, with 15 bases between the two ends. The CDR3 DNA reads TGCAGTGCCCACACTAGTGCCCACTACAATGAGCAGTTCTTC. It encodes CSAHTSAHYNEQFF.

This clonotype was seen many times. This CDR3 is CATSTAGYQPQHF. The DNA of the CDR3 is TGTGCCACCAGCACCGCGGGTTACCAGCCCCAGCATTTT. This chain joins TRBV15 and TRBJ1-5; no firm D call. Germline loops: CDR1 LNHNV, CDR2 YYDKDF (reference sequence). V was shortened by 4 bases and J by 7 bases, with 11 bases between the two germline ends. The CDR3 spans 13 residues.

The chain links TRBV5-5 to TRBJ2-1; D gene uncertain. V was trimmed by 2 bases and J by 3 bases, leaving 15 bases between them. Germline loops: CDR1 SGHKS, CDR2 YYEKEE (reference sequence). CDR3 length: 16 amino acids. The CDR3 loop is CASSLISRRDYNEQFF. The CDR3 nucleotides are TGTGCCAGCAGCTTAATTAGCCGACGAGACTACAATGAGCAGTTCTTC.

This clonotype is medium-sized by share. The chain is built from TRBV10-2 and TRBJ2-1; D not certain. Trimming took 2 bases from V and 10 from J, leaving 9 bases between them. The germline gives CDR1 WSHSY, CDR2 SAAADI. The CDR3 is 12 residues long. The CDR3 DNA reads TGCGCCAGCAGTGAGACGGCTTCCGAGCAGTTCTTC. Residues: CASSETASEQFF.

This chain joins TRBV7-2 and TRBJ2-1; 7 bases match TRBD2. Trimming cost V 0 bases and J 5 bases; bases outside gene matches: 1. This CDR3 has 14 residues. The germline V gene has CDR1 SGHTA and CDR2 FQGNSA. CDR3 coding DNA: TGTGCCAGCAGCTTAGCGGGAGGGAACAATGAGCAGTTCTTC. This gives the protein CASSLAGGNNEQFF. Combining the CDR3 with reference TRBV7-2 and TRBJ2-1 gives the whole variable domain GAGVSQSPSNKVTEKGKDVELRCDPISGHTALYWYRQSLGQGLEFLIYFQGNSAPDKSGLPSDRFSAERTGGSVSTLTIQRTQQEDSAVYLCASSLAGGNNEQFFGPGTRLTVL.

This clonotype was detected a few times. J is TRBJ2-1 and V is TRBV11-3; 10 bases are shared with TRBD2. The CDR3 consists of 14 residues. Germline V gene data show CDR1 as SGHNT and CDR2 as YENEEA. With 4 bases clipped from V and 9 bases from J, the junction kept 6 bases outside the gene matches. Written as DNA, the CDR3 is TGTGCCAGCAGCTCCACTAGCGGGGATTTTGAGCAGTTCTTC. It encodes CASSSTSGDFEQFF.

This clonotype was observed at least ten times. The gene calls are TRBV4-1 and TRBJ2-7, with D perhaps TRBD1 (5 bases). Trimming took 0 bases from V and 3 from J, leaving 12 bases between them. CDR1 MGHRA and CDR2 YSYEKL come from the germline V gene. The CDR3 covers 15 residues. CDR3 loop: CASSQDIRGLYEQYF. CDR3 in DNA: TGCGCCAGCAGCCAAGATATAAGGGGCCTCTACGAGCAGTACTTC.

The chain joins TRBV19 to TRBJ2-7; D gene unclear. Germline CDR1 reads LNHDA; CDR2 reads SQIVND (reference sequence). Trimming stripped 6 bases from V and 1 base from J, with 10 bases between. This CDR3 is 13 amino acids long. The CDR3 DNA reads TGTGCCAGTAGCGCTGGTGGATCCTACGAGCAGTACTTC. This sequence encodes CASSAGGSYEQYF.

The rearrangement links TRBV4-3 to TRBJ2-3; TRBD2 is a possible D gene (6 bases). The V end was cut by 0 bases, the J end by 1 base, with 11 bases between. Looked up from germline, CDR1 is LGHNA and CDR2 is YSLEER. This CDR3 has 16 amino acids. CDR3 sequence: CASSQDTGSGTDTQYF. The DNA for the CDR3 is TGCGCCAGCAGCCAAGATACCGGGAGTGGCACAGATACGCAGTATTTT.